The 5 T cell receptor beta chains reported below all come from one sample, sequenced in a study of metastatic and nonmetastatic thyroid tumors. All patients were treatment-naive before thyroid surgery. TCRdb re-called the PCR reads with MiXCR. The sample shows tens of thousands of clones, about 13% of them seen only once. Sequencing used blood. The receptor source for this set is a female donor with papillary thyroid cancer or a benign thyroid nodule (not recorded which). Some clones in this sample may be carry-over from other donors' samples.

This clone has ten or more counts. The chain combines TRBV4-3 with TRBJ2-1; the D gene is possibly TRBD2 (5 bases). The CDR3 has 15 amino acids. Trimming took off 0 bases at V and 5 bases at J, with 11 bases between the two ends. Germline lookup yields CDR1 LGHNA and CDR2 YSLEER. The CDR3 bases are TGCGCCAGCAGCCAAGATGGACTCCGGCACAATGAGCAGTTCTTC. Protein: CASSQDGLRHNEQFF.

This clone was detected ten times or more. V usage is TRBV5-1 and J usage is TRBJ2-3; 7 nucleotides line up with TRBD2. J lost 2 bases, V lost 4 bases, and 10 bases had no gene match. This CDR3 has 16 residues. Germline V CDR1 and CDR2: SGHRS, YFSETQ. CDR3 in DNA: TGCGCCAGCAGCAGAAGGGACTACTCAAACACAGATACGCAGTATTTT. Translation gives CASSRRDYSNTDTQYF.

This clone was observed a few times. A much larger clonotype is one base distant, so this may be a read error. The CDR3: CASSVALGPTYEQYF. The CDR3 region has the DNA TGTGCCAGCAGCGTAGCCCTAGGTCCTACCTACGAGCAGTACTTC. The V and J genes are TRBV9 and TRBJ2-7; no clear D gene. V lost 0 bases and J 2 bases, leaving 12 bases between the germline ends. The CDR3 spans 15 residues. Germline V gene data show CDR1 as SGDLS and CDR2 as YYNGEE. Complete variable domain (other parts from reference TRBV9 and TRBJ2-7): DSGVTQTPKHLITATGQRVTLRCSPRSGDLSVYWYQQSLDQGLQFLIQYYNGEERAKGNILERFSAQQFPDLHSELNLSSLELGDSALYFCASSVALGPTYEQYFGPGTRLTVT.

To note about this clone: The junction departs from germline at one end; a sequencing error may be responsible. This sequence joins TRBV6-4 and TRBJ2-1, with D uncertain. Germline V gives CDR1 MRHNA, CDR2 SNTAGT. This CDR3 comprises 14 residues. CDR3 region: CASSVGGSYNEQSF. The DNA of the CDR3 is TGTGCCAGCAGTGTGGGCGGTTCATACAATGAGCAGTCCTTC.

This clone was recorded at least ten times. The gene calls are TRBV9 and TRBJ2-3, with 10 positions matching TRBD1. The CDR3 sequence is 16 residues long. The V gene's germline CDR1 is SGDLS and CDR2 YYNGEE. V dropped 5 bases and J dropped 3; count of bases not matched to a gene: 9. DNA for the CDR3: TGTGCCAGCAGAAGCGGATCGGGACAGGGGACAGATACGCAGTATTTT. This gives the protein CASRSGSGQGTDTQYF.